This T cell receptor beta chain came from a study of T cell repertoires in cytomegalovirus infection. Study background: Both recently identified HLA-C-restricted and well-studied HLA-B-restricted CMV epitopes were used in the study.

This clonotype was counted at least ten times. Antigen specificity is unknown. There are 13 residues in the CDR3. Trimming pared 1 base from V and 2 bases from J, leaving 5 bases between. TCRdb itself ran the reads through MiXCR, one entry per CDR3 protein. The data show approximately 1,000,000 distinct CDR3 sequences, approximately 31% seen once. Study-level findings and limits: It was HLA-C-restricted CMV-specific TCR beta clonotypes that dominated the response ex vivo. Public TCR beta family frequency separated CMV-and-HLA carriers, including in an independent cohort.

The TCR sequence derives from a human donor in good health (CMV status not recorded). Some clones in this sample may be carry-over from other donors' samples. V and J are TRBV12-3 or TRBV12-4 and TRBJ1-2; maybe TRBD1 (5 bases). The starting material was cultured CD8+ T cells from PBMCs, obtained from culture after CMV antigen stimulation. The CDR3 is CASSLGDNYGYTF. The CDR3 nucleotides are TGTGCCAGCAGTTTAGGGGACAACTATGGCTACACCTTC.